These 18 T cell receptor beta chains originate from one sample sequenced in a study of TIL therapy for anti-PD-1-resistant metastatic lung cancer. This was the immunoSEQ v3 assay. Repertoires were generated with immunoSEQ multiplex PCR, while TCRdb's copy carries only in-frame clones and drops some. This sample has 25,000 to 40,000 clones; 70% to 80% occur once, and the top ten carry around 2.5%. Documented time point: pre-treatment sample, taken before nivolumab and TIL therapy. Sequenced material: blood, taken at baseline. The source is a woman between 30 and 80 years old with non-small cell lung cancer.

This sequence joins TRBV23-1 and TRBJ2-7; D may be TRBD2 (6 bases). TRBV23-1 is annotated as an ORF whose role is uncertain. This CDR3 has 12 residues. Trimming stripped 0 bases from V and 7 bases from J, with 7 bases between. This CDR3 is CASSQSGGEQYF. CDR3 coding DNA: TGCGCCAGCAGTCAATCTGGAGGGGAGCAGTACTTC.

The V call is TRBV7-2, the J call TRBJ2-7; D uncertain. The germline V gene has CDR1 SGHTA and CDR2 FQGNSA. The ends were cut back, 4 bases at V and 5 bases at J, with 24 bases in the middle. The CDR3 covers 17 residues. This CDR3 reads CASSSPGVRTTIDEQYF. In nucleotides, the CDR3 is TGTGCCAGCAGCTCTCCCGGAGTCCGGACCACTATCGACGAGCAGTACTTC.

The chain joins TRBV29-1 to TRBJ2-1, with TRBD1 matching 7 bases. Losses at the gene ends were 6 bases for V and 0 bases for J; bases not matched to a gene: 5. The germline CDR1 and CDR2 sequences are SQVTM and ANQGSEA. CDR3 length: 14 residues. The CDR3: CSVLTGSSYNEQFF. Here the CDR3 DNA reads TGCAGCGTCCTGACAGGGAGCTCCTACAATGAGCAGTTCTTC.

This chain uses TRBV27 with TRBJ1-1; D gene ambiguous. Germline-derived CDR1 and CDR2 are MNHEY and SMNVEV (reference sequence). There are 11 residues in the CDR3. CDR3 region: CAQDRPREAFF. CDR3 coding DNA: TGTGCTCAGGATCGCCCCCGAGAAGCTTTCTTT.

The J gene is TRBJ1-1, the V gene TRBV7-9; 7 bases match TRBD1. The CDR3 sequence is 15 residues long. Germline-derived CDR1 and CDR2 are SEHNR and FQNEAQ (reference sequence). Trimming removed 6 bases from V and 4 bases from J; junction bases left unmatched: 11. The DNA of the CDR3 is TGTGCCAGCAGTCCTCGACAGGGAGGTAGCACTGAAGCTTTCTTT. Amino acid sequence: CASSPRQGGSTEAFF.

The sample holds one count of this clone. The chain couples TRBV10-3 to TRBJ2-7; 8 bases are a match to TRBD2. Per germline, CDR1 ENHRY and CDR2 SYGVKD. The CDR3 is 13 amino acids. With V trimmed by 8 bases and J by 5 bases, 8 bases remained unmatched. CDR3 nucleotide sequence: TGTGCCATCTCGGGACTAGGAGCCCACGAGCAGTACTTC. This sequence encodes CAISGLGAHEQYF.

V is TRBV2 and J is TRBJ1-5; 7 bases line up with TRBD1. Germline V gives CDR1 SNHLY, CDR2 FYNNEI. The trim removed 4 bases at V and 5 bases at J, leaving 8 bases unmatched. This CDR3 contains 15 residues. CDR3 bases: TGTGCCAGCAGTGGCCCAGGGGGTCGGGATCAGCCCCAGCATTTT. Translating it yields CASSGPGGRDQPQHF. Full variable domain (rest looked up from reference TRBV2 and TRBJ1-5): EPEVTQTPSHQVTQMGQEVILRCVPISNHLYFYWYRQILGQKVEFLVSFYNNEISEKSEIFDDQFSVERPDGSNFTLKIRSTKLEDSAMYFCASSGPGGRDQPQHFGDGTRLSIL.

The chain employs TRBV4-1 and TRBJ2-2, with a weak D call TRBD2 (6 bases). V was clipped by 5 bases and J by 0 bases, with 10 bases between them. From germline, CDR1 is MGHRA and CDR2 YSYEKL. The CDR3 extends over 15 amino acids. CDR3 in amino acids: CASSSGTSNTGELFF. CDR3 coding DNA: TGCGCCAGCAGCTCCGGGACTTCGAACACCGGGGAGCTGTTTTTT.

The chain combines TRBV4-2 with TRBJ2-7; D is possibly TRBD1 or TRBD2 (5 bases each). This CDR3 contains 16 residues. Trimming took off 0 bases at V and 3 bases at J, with 15 bases between the two ends. The germline V gene encodes CDR1 LGHNA and CDR2 YNFKEQ. CDR3 nucleotides: TGTGCCAGCAGCCAAGATCGGGACCCTTCAAACTACGAGCAGTACTTC. Translated, it gives CASSQDRDPSNYEQYF.

The chain combines TRBV9 with TRBJ2-1; maybe TRBD1 (5 bases). Trimming removed 4 bases at V and 8 bases at J, with 22 bases between. The germline gives CDR1 SGDLS, CDR2 YYNGEE. This CDR3 has 16 amino acids. This chain's CDR3 is CASSSYNQVGLDEQFF. CDR3 DNA: TGTGCCAGCAGCTCCTATAACCAGGTGGGGCTCGATGAGCAGTTCTTC.

The chain combines TRBV5-6 with TRBJ2-5; TRBD1 agrees at 7 bases. V shed 4 bases, J shed 6 bases, and the junction held 6 bases outside the gene matches. The CDR3 runs 13 residues. Germline CDR1 reads SGHDT; CDR2 reads YYEEEE. The CDR3 DNA follows: TGTGCCAGCAGCGACCGGGGACAGAAGACCCAGTACTTC. It specifies CASSDRGQKTQYF.

The V call is TRBV7-2, the J call TRBJ1-5; D is unresolved. CDR1 is SGHTA, CDR2 FQGNSA, per germline. Between the trimmed V and J ends, which lost 2 bases and 0 bases, there was a span of 11 bases. This CDR3 has 16 residues. CDR3 sequence: CASSLPGRLSNQPQHF. In DNA form, the CDR3 reads TGTGCCAGCAGCTTACCGGGGAGGCTTAGCAATCAGCCCCAGCATTTT.

The chain carries TRBV7-9 and TRBJ2-7; TRBD1 agrees at 7 bases. V gave up 0 bases and J gave up 6 bases; unmatched junction bases: 11. CDR3 size: 16 residues. The germline V gene encodes CDR1 SEHNR and CDR2 FQNEAQ (reference sequence). CDR3 DNA: TGTGCCAGCAGCTTAGCTTTTGGGACAGCCCTTGGCGAGCAGTACTTC. Protein sequence: CASSLAFGTALGEQYF.

This clone came up a few times. This chain connects TRBV7-2 to TRBJ2-7, with a possible D match to TRBD2 (5 bases). The germline CDR1 and CDR2 sequences are SGHTA and FQGNSA. The CDR3 consists of 14 residues. The germline V and J ends were trimmed by 2 bases and 5 bases, with 13 bases remaining between them. The CDR3 DNA reads TGTGCCAGCAGCTTATCCCGGACTCCTAACGAGCAGTACTTC. This sequence encodes CASSLSRTPNEQYF.

This rearrangement joins TRBV6-6 to TRBJ2-5; 9 bases fit TRBD1. CDR3 size: 14 residues. With 6 bases clipped from V and 5 bases from J, the junction kept 7 bases outside the gene matches. CDR1 and CDR2 from the germline V gene are MNHNY and SVGAGI (reference sequence). The CDR3 coding sequence is TGTGCCAGCAGGACGGGACAGGGTGTGGAGACCCAGTACTTC. Its protein product is CASRTGQGVETQYF.

By share, this clone counts as medium-sized. The rearrangement uses TRBV6-5 and TRBJ1-5; D gene unclear. Trimming removed 4 bases at V and 4 bases at J, with 8 bases between. The V gene's germline CDR1 is MNHEY and CDR2 SVGAGI. The length of the CDR3 is 13 residues. CDR3 sequence reads: CASSSGRNQPQHF. The DNA for the CDR3 is TGTGCCAGCAGTTCCGGACGGAATCAGCCCCAGCATTTT.

J is TRBJ2-7 and V is TRBV5-1; maybe TRBD1 (6 bases). Looked up from germline, CDR1 is SGHRS and CDR2 is YFSETQ. The CDR3 totals 18 residues. V was trimmed by 1 base and J by 2 bases, leaving 22 bases between them. CDR3 nucleotide sequence: TGCGCCAGCAGCTTGAGCCTGGGTAGGACAGTCGTAACCTACGAGCAGTACTTC. Residues: CASSLSLGRTVVTYEQYF. The full variable domain, with the rest looked up from reference TRBV5-1 and TRBJ2-7, is KAGVTQTPRYLIKTRGQQVTLSCSPISGHRSVSWYQQTPGQGLQFLFEYFSETQRNKGNFPGRFSGRQFSNSRSEMNVSTLELGDSALYLCASSLSLGRTVVTYEQYFGPGTRLTVT.

The rearrangement uses TRBV29-1 and TRBJ2-7; D is perhaps TRBD1 (5 bases). Per germline, CDR1 SQVTM and CDR2 ANQGSEA. V was clipped by 4 bases and J by 4 bases, with 11 bases between them. The CDR3 length is 12 residues. Here the CDR3 reads CSVGQTSYEQYF. The CDR3 DNA reads as TGCAGCGTTGGACAGACGAGTTACGAGCAGTACTTC.